The 4 T cell receptor beta chains in this list originate from one sample, sequenced in a study of T cells in women clearing cervical HPV infection. Clones were read by immunoSEQ multiplex PCR, and TCRdb kept only the in-frame ones, dropping some. This sample contains some 33,000 clones. Sequencing used blood buffy coat. The receptor source for this set is a woman aged 18 to 75 with a cervical HPV16 infection that either progressed to CIN3+ or cleared (not recorded which).

On this clone itself: With the read ending 3 residues before the CDR3 end, the germline J gene is used to fill in that end. V usage is TRBV7-2 and J usage is TRBJ2-7, with D possibly matching TRBD1 (5 bases). This CDR3 comprises 14 residues. Trimming pared 1 base from V and 6 bases from J, leaving 13 bases between. Germline lookup yields CDR1 SGHTA and CDR2 FQGNSA. The CDR3 sequence is CASSLVGPQGEQYF. The sequenced part of the CDR3 DNA is TGTGCCAGCAGCTTAGTGGGGCCCCAAGGCGAG.

Concerning this clone itself: The DNA ends 3 residues before the CDR3 does, and the rest of the CDR3 is filled in from the germline J gene. V usage is TRBV30 and J usage is TRBJ1-5, with D hard to call. CDR1 is GTSNPN and CDR2 is SVGIG in the germline V gene (reference sequence). This CDR3 has 15 amino acids. Trimming took off 3 bases at V and 0 bases at J, with 12 bases between the two ends. CDR3 sequence: CAWSDRGISNQPQHF. The DNA read from the CDR3 is TGTGCCTGGAGCGACCGGGGTATTAGCAATCAGCCC.

Regarding this clone: The read ends 3 residues before the CDR3 terminus; that terminus is restored from the germline J gene. The rearrangement links TRBV20-1 to TRBJ1-4; possible D gene TRBD1, 5 bases. Germline-derived CDR1 and CDR2 are DFQATT and SNEGSKA (reference sequence). Trimming stripped 4 bases from V and 6 bases from J, with 9 bases between. This CDR3 has 12 amino acids. CDR3 loop: CSAKGFDEKLFF. Incomplete CDR3 DNA: TGCAGTGCTAAGGGGTTTGATGAAAAA.

Regarding this clone: The read terminates 3 residues ahead of where the CDR3 ends, so the germline J gene completes it. This chain links TRBV6-1 with TRBJ1-2; a weak D match, TRBD1 (5 bases). The V end was cut by 0 bases, the J end by 3 bases, with 8 bases between. This CDR3 is built from 14 residues. Germline loops: CDR1 MNHNS, CDR2 SASEGT. The CDR3 bases that were read are TGTGCCAGCAGTGAAGCGGGGGGGGACTATGGC. It yields the protein CASSEAGGDYG. The full CDR3 protein reads CASSEAGGDYGYTF.